This T cell receptor beta chain was observed in a study of control samples from healthy donors and cancer patients. Germline V gene lookup returns CDR1 MNHEY and CDR2 SVGAGI. This CDR3 has 12 residues. Trimming removed 6 bases at V and 8 bases at J, with 13 bases between. TCRdb keeps only in-frame clones here, not all; method: immunoSEQ multiplex PCR. Of about 36,000 clones in the sample, roughly 92% were seen once. This receptor was identified in a man aged 40-55 years with colorectal cancer. The sample consisted of PBMCs. This chain uses TRBV6-5 with TRBJ1-2; D may be TRBD1 (5 bases). The CDR3 here is CASRTGTLGYTF. CDR3 nucleotide sequence: TGTGCCAGCAGAACCGGGACGCTGGGCTACACCTTC.